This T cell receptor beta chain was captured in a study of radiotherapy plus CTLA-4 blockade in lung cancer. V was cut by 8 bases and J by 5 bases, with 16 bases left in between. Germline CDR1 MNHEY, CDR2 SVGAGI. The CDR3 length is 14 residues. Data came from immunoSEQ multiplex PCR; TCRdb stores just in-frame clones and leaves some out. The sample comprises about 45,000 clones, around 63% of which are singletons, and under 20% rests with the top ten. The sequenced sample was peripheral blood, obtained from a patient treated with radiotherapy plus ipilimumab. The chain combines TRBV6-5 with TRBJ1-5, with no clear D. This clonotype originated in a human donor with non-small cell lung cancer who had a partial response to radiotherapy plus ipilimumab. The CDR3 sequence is CASALGARYQPQHF. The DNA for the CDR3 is TGTGCCAGCGCACTAGGAGCGAGGTATCAGCCCCAGCATTTT.